Shown below are 9 T cell receptor beta chains from a single sample sequenced in a study of T cells in Graves' hyperthyroidism and ophthalmopathy. Researchers amplified the TCR beta CDR3 regions from RNA transcripts. With the HTBI primer set, the TCR CDR3 went through a first round of RT-PCR. In TCRdb, the multiplex PCR reads were re-called with MiXCR into one record per CDR3 protein. The sample includes approximately 600,000 distinct CDR3 sequences, roughly 15% of them seen just once. The sequencing input was blood. The origin of the receptors is a woman aged 40 to 50 with Graves' ophthalmopathy.

This clonotype has only a few counts. The rearrangement uses TRBV7-9 and TRBJ1-2, with a possible D match to TRBD1 (6 bases). V lost 6 bases to trimming and J lost 1 base, with 12 bases between them. CDR1 SEHNR and CDR2 FQNEAQ come from the germline V gene (reference sequence). The CDR3 has 14 residues. The chain's CDR3 is CASRTGLSNYGYTF. CDR3 in DNA: TGTGCCAGCAGGACAGGCCTGAGTAACTATGGCTACACCTTC. Looking up the rest from reference TRBV7-9 and TRBJ1-2 gives the full variable domain: DTGVSQNPRHKITKRGQNVTFRCDPISEHNRLYWYRQTLGQGPEFLTYFQNEAQLEKSRLLSDRFSAERPKGSFSTLEIQRTEQGDSAMYLCASRTGLSNYGYTFGSGTRLTVV.

This clonotype was recorded at least ten times. J is TRBJ2-2 and V is TRBV5-1; 14 nucleotides agree with TRBD2. In germline, CDR1 is SGHRS, CDR2 YFSETQ. The CDR3 spans 18 residues. J lost 5 bases, V lost 5 bases, and 11 bases had no gene match. CDR3: CASSTRGLAGVSTGELFF. CDR3 DNA: TGCGCCAGCAGTACTCGGGGACTAGCGGGAGTATCTACCGGGGAGCTGTTTTTT.

The chain is built from TRBV9 and TRBJ2-2; 7 nucleotides align to TRBD1. Germline V lookup: CDR1 SGDLS, CDR2 YYNGEE. Germline trimming cut 0 bases from V and 0 bases from J; bases unmatched to any gene: 2. The CDR3 extends over 16 amino acids. The CDR3 DNA follows: TGTGCCAGCAGCGTAGTAGGGACAGCGAACACCGGGGAGCTGTTTTTT. Its protein is CASSVVGTANTGELFF.

The J gene is TRBJ2-2, the V gene TRBV28; D is possibly TRBD2 (6 bases). V dropped 3 bases and J dropped 3 bases, with 17 bases sitting between them. The CDR3 covers 17 residues. CDR1 MDHEN and CDR2 SYDVKM come from the germline V gene. CDR3 region: CASSFMVAEMYTGELFF. The CDR3 DNA reads as TGTGCCAGCAGTTTCATGGTAGCGGAGATGTACACCGGGGAGCTGTTTTTT.

This clonotype was picked up many times. This may arise from a read error, as a much more abundant clone is one base away. The chain joins TRBV28 to TRBJ2-5, with D maybe TRBD1 (5 bases). The CDR3 is 15 residues long. V lost 6 bases, J lost 2 bases, and 16 bases lay in between. From germline, CDR1 is MDHEN and CDR2 SYDVKM. The CDR3 region is CASRDAGSGQETQYF. Here the CDR3 DNA reads TGTGCCAGCAGGGACGCAGGGTCAGGTCAAGAGACCCAGTACTTC. The whole variable domain, filled in from reference TRBV28 and TRBJ2-5, reads DVKVTQSSRYLVKRTGEKVFLECVQDMDHENMFWYRQDPGLGLRLIYFSYDVKMKEKGDIPEGYSVSREKKERFSLILESASTNQTSMYLCASRDAGSGQETQYFGPGTRLLVL.

This chain links TRBV29-1 with TRBJ1-2; 9 bases agree with TRBD1. Germline assignment: CDR1 SQVTM and CDR2 ANQGSEA. The CDR3 runs 13 residues. V was clipped by 6 bases and J by 4 bases; unmatched bases: 6. Here the CDR3 DNA reads TGCAGCGTACCACAGGGGGCCGGCTATGGCTACACCTTC. Translated: CSVPQGAGYGYTF.

This clonotype was observed at least ten times. The V and J genes are TRBV20-1 and TRBJ2-3; D gene uncertain. Germline V gene data show CDR1 as DFQATT and CDR2 as SNEGSKA (reference sequence). The CDR3 spans 11 residues. Deletions cut 3 bases from V and 3 bases from J, with 4 bases between. Written as DNA, the CDR3 is TGCAGTGCTAGGGAGACAGATACGCAGTATTTT. Residues: CSARETDTQYF.

This clonotype was counted ten times or more. Mismatch with germline at one junction end may stem from a read error. The CDR3 reads CASSLWGQVFDF. The DNA of the CDR3 is TGTGCCAGCAGTTTATGGGGACAAGTCTTTGATTTT. V and J are TRBV28 and TRBJ1-5; possible D gene TRBD1, 6 bases. This CDR3 spans 12 amino acids. Germline-derived CDR1 and CDR2 are MDHEN and SYDVKM.

The chain employs TRBV24-1 and TRBJ1-1; D is unresolved. V lost 1 base, J lost 4 bases, and 6 bases lay in between. Germline CDR1 KGHDR, CDR2 SFDVKD. The CDR3 consists of 13 residues. In DNA form, the CDR3 reads TGTGCCACCAGTGATTTCTTGAGCACTGAAGCTTTCTTT. It yields the protein CATSDFLSTEAFF.